Reported below is one T cell receptor beta chain. This entry comes from a study of T cell repertoires in cytomegalovirus infection. TCRdb re-called the reads through MiXCR, storing one row per CDR3 protein. The data show roughly 200,000 distinct CDR3 sequences, roughly 17% seen once. Germline V gene sequence: CDR1 SGHDT, CDR2 YYEEEE. Deletions cut 4 bases from V and 4 bases from J, with 14 bases between. The CDR3 runs to 14 residues. This chain links TRBV5-6 with TRBJ2-5; D may be TRBD2 (6 bases). The TCR originated in a human donor in good health (CMV status not recorded). Some clones in this sample may be carry-over from other donors' samples. The specimen sequenced was CD8+ T cells from PBMCs. The CDR3 reads CASSDGTSRETQYF. In nucleotides, the CDR3 is TGTGCCAGCAGCGACGGGACTTCAAGAGAGACCCAGTACTTC.